This passage covers 19 T cell receptor beta chains from one sample sequenced in a study of cytomegalovirus exposure and HLA in healthy donors. In the PCR, 60 Vbeta and 13 Jbeta primers were used. TCRdb's copy holds only in-frame clones and misses some; the assay was immunoSEQ multiplex PCR. The sample includes 130,000 or so clones, 65% to 90% of them seen just once. The sample comprised PBMCs. The source is a woman younger than 30 in good health and CMV-seropositive.

The rearrangement uses TRBV28 and TRBJ2-7; no firm D call. This CDR3 is 15 amino acids long. Looked up from germline, CDR1 is MDHEN and CDR2 is SYDVKM. V lost 7 bases and J 0 bases, leaving 16 bases between the germline ends. The CDR3: CASTPRGGSSYEQYF. The CDR3 DNA reads as TGTGCCAGCACCCCGAGAGGCGGAAGCTCCTACGAGCAGTACTTC.

The chain couples TRBV25-1 to TRBJ1-1; D call uncertain. Germline V lookup: CDR1 MGHDK, CDR2 SYGVNS. This CDR3 has 14 amino acids. Trimming pared 1 base from V and 1 base from J, leaving 7 bases between. Here the CDR3 reads CASSESRGNTEAFF. In nucleotides, the CDR3 is TGTGCCAGCAGTGAATCTCGGGGGAACACTGAAGCTTTCTTT.

The chain recombines TRBV7-6 with TRBJ2-2; D is unresolved. V shed 8 bases and J shed 9 bases, with 10 bases lying between them. This CDR3 is 11 amino acids long. The germline CDR1 and CDR2 sequences are SGHVS and FNYEAQ. The CDR3 bases are TGTGCCAGCTCTATGGGCCGGGAGCTGTTTTTT. Translation: CASSMGRELFF.

The CDR3 DNA sequence: TGTGCCAGCAGTTTACACAGGGGGCGTTTAGAGACCCAGTACTTC. Translating gives CASSLHRGRLETQYF. V usage is TRBV27 and J usage is TRBJ2-5; 9 bases line up with TRBD1. Per the germline V gene, CDR1 is MNHEY and CDR2 is SMNVEV (reference sequence). The CDR3 consists of 15 residues. V lost 2 bases, J lost 4 bases, and 5 bases stayed unmatched.

The chain recombines TRBV2 with TRBJ1-2; D remains unclear. The CDR3 runs to 15 residues. The germline gives CDR1 SNHLY, CDR2 FYNNEI. Deletions cut 2 bases from V and 4 bases from J, with 14 bases between. CDR3 bases: TGTGCCAGCAGTGAATCTTTGGGAGGGATCTATGGCTACACCTTC. Amino acids: CASSESLGGIYGYTF.

V and J are TRBV28 and TRBJ2-3; maybe TRBD2 (5 bases). CDR1 and CDR2 from the germline V gene are MDHEN and SYDVKM. Trimming shortened V by 5 bases and J by 0 bases, and 21 bases separated the two germline ends. The CDR3 spans 18 residues. In DNA form, the CDR3 reads TGTGCCAGCAGTCCCTTCGGACTCGAGCCCTCTAGCACAGATACGCAGTATTTT. Protein: CASSPFGLEPSSTDTQYF.

This chain's CDR3 is CASSFLGASYEQYF. DNA of the CDR3: TGTGCCAGCAGTTTCTTGGGGGCCTCCTACGAGCAGTACTTC. The chain combines TRBV6-6 with TRBJ2-5, with D possibly matching TRBD1 (6 bases). The DNA matches TRBJ2-7 better at its end, which makes the J call doubtful. CDR3 length: 14 residues. The germline CDR1 and CDR2 sequences are MNHNY and SVGAGI (reference sequence).

The V and J genes are TRBV7-2 and TRBJ1-2; D not resolved. The V gene's germline CDR1 is SGHTA and CDR2 FQGNSA. Trimming pared 5 bases from V and 0 bases from J, leaving 10 bases between. CDR3 length equals 14 residues. In nucleotides, the CDR3 is TGTGCCAGCAGCCCCCCTAGTTCTAACTATGGCTACACCTTC. Protein sequence: CASSPPSSNYGYTF.

V and J are TRBV11-1 and TRBJ1-6, with TRBD1 matching over 7 bases. Germline trimming cut 6 bases from V and 0 bases from J; bases unmatched to any gene: 8. The CDR3 is 17 amino acids. The germline CDR1 and CDR2 sequences are SGHAT and FQDESV (reference sequence). CDR3 sequence (DNA): TGTGCCAGCAGTAGGGACAGTTCAAGCTCCTATAATTCACCCCTCCACTTT. Its protein product is CASSRDSSSSYNSPLHF.

The V and J genes are TRBV14 and TRBJ2-3, with 9 bases matching TRBD2. From germline, CDR1 is SGHDN and CDR2 FVKESK. Losses at the gene ends were 5 bases for V and 5 bases for J; bases not matched to a gene: 17. The CDR3 runs to 18 residues. DNA of the CDR3: TGTGCCAGCAGCAAAGCCCTAGGAGCGGGGGGCCTGATAGATACGCAGTATTTT. This codes for CASSKALGAGGLIDTQYF.

This clone appeared a few times. The J gene is TRBJ2-6, the V gene TRBV5-4; a weak D match, TRBD1 (5 bases). Between the trimmed V and J ends, which lost 0 bases and 4 bases, there was a span of 8 bases. The CDR3 sequence is 15 residues long. The germline gives CDR1 SGHNT, CDR2 YYREEE (reference sequence). CDR3 region: CASSLEGWGANVLTF. The CDR3 nucleotides are TGTGCCAGCAGCTTGGAGGGGTGGGGGGCCAACGTCCTGACTTTC.

This CDR3 reads CASSLGPGETQYF. The CDR3 DNA reads TGTGCCAGCAGCTTGGGTCCCGGGGAGACCCAGTACTTC. The rearrangement links TRBV5-7 to TRBJ2-5, with D hard to call. TRBV5-7 is annotated as an ORF whose role is uncertain. The ends were cut back, 0 bases at V and 5 bases at J, with 8 bases in the middle. This CDR3 has 13 residues.

The chain is built from TRBV30 and TRBJ1-1; possibly TRBD1 for D (5 bases). With 3 bases removed from V and 1 base from J, the gap between germline ends came to 9 bases. Germline V lookup: CDR1 GTSNPN, CDR2 SVGIG (reference sequence). The CDR3 extends over 13 amino acids. The CDR3 here is CAWRQGGNTEAFF. DNA of the CDR3: TGTGCCTGGAGGCAGGGAGGGAACACTGAAGCTTTCTTT.

This clone was picked up a small number of times. Mismatch with germline at one junction end may stem from a read error. The chain couples TRBV7-9 to TRBJ1-2, with 7 positions matching TRBD1. Germline lookup yields CDR1 SEHNR and CDR2 FQNEAQ (reference sequence). The CDR3 is 14 residues long. CDR3 region: CSSSLPGTVPGYTF. CDR3 DNA sequence: TGTTCCAGCAGCTTACCCGGGACAGTCCCGGGCTACACCTTC. Together with reference TRBV7-9 and TRBJ1-2, the CDR3 gives the full variable domain: DTGVSQNPRHKITKRGQNVTFRCDPISEHNRLYWYRQTLGQGPEFLTYFQNEAQLEKSRLLSDRFSAERPKGSFSTLEIQRTEQGDSAMYLCSSSLPGTVPGYTFGSGTRLTVV.

The chain joins TRBV15 to TRBJ1-4; perhaps TRBD1 as D (6 bases). This CDR3 has 15 amino acids. Trimming took off 0 bases at V and 6 bases at J, with 11 bases between the two ends. In germline, CDR1 is LNHNV, CDR2 YYDKDF (reference sequence). The CDR3 protein is CATSRDPRGDEKLFF. CDR3 DNA: TGTGCCACCAGCAGAGATCCCAGGGGCGATGAAAAACTGTTTTTT.

The rearrangement joins TRBV7-6 to TRBJ2-7; 10 nucleotides match TRBD1. CDR1 and CDR2 (germline): SGHVS, FNYEAQ. Trimming at V came to 5 bases and at J to 5 bases, leaving 9 bases not matched to a gene. The length of the CDR3 is 15 residues. CDR3 nucleotides: TGTGCCAGCAGCGGGGACAGGGGAAGGGTGGACGAGCAGTACTTC. It yields the protein CASSGDRGRVDEQYF.

The chain employs TRBV5-1 and TRBJ1-5; no definite D call. Germline CDR1 is SGHRS and CDR2 is YFSETQ. Trimming removed 0 bases from V and 4 bases from J, with 5 bases in between. This CDR3 has 13 amino acids. CDR3: CASSLGANQPQHF. CDR3 DNA: TGCGCCAGCAGCTTGGGGGCTAATCAGCCCCAGCATTTT.

The chain recombines TRBV18 with TRBJ2-7, with TRBD1 matching over 7 bases. CDR1 is KGHSH and CDR2 is LQKENI in the germline V gene. Losses at the gene ends were 7 bases for V and 6 bases for J; bases not matched to a gene: 18. CDR3 length: 16 amino acids. This CDR3 reads CASWGDRDPVRGEQYF. The DNA of the CDR3 is TGTGCCAGCTGGGGAGACAGGGATCCCGTTCGAGGCGAGCAGTACTTC.

The chain employs TRBV10-3 and TRBJ2-3, with 9 nucleotides matching TRBD2. This CDR3 spans 15 amino acids. The germline gives CDR1 ENHRY, CDR2 SYGVKD. V was clipped by 4 bases and J by 5 bases; unmatched bases: 7. In nucleotides, the CDR3 is TGTGCCATCAGTGTGAGCGGGGGGCCTGGAGATACGCAGTATTTT. Encoded protein: CAISVSGGPGDTQYF.